Each of the 18 T cell receptor beta chains below was sequenced from the same sample in a study of T cell responses to AZD1222 COVID-19 vaccine. Sequencing was performed with immunoSEQ multiplex PCR; in TCRdb, only in-frame clones are kept and a portion is missing. The sample lists just over 95,000 clones, about 88% occurring once. Material: peripheral blood, obtained on day 0 of AZD1222 vaccination. These receptors all come from an adult in good health.

The chain has TRBV30 and TRBJ1-2; D ambiguous. This CDR3 is 13 amino acids long. Germline V gene lookup returns CDR1 GTSNPN and CDR2 SVGIG (reference sequence). The V end was cut by 0 bases, the J end by 4 bases, with 9 bases between. CDR3 loop: CAWSVGPSYGYTF. The CDR3 DNA follows: TGTGCCTGGAGTGTAGGGCCCAGCTATGGCTACACCTTC.

The chain is built from TRBV5-4 and TRBJ1-4; 7 bases map to TRBD1. The V and J ends lost 0 bases and 6 bases, in that order; junction bases with no gene match: 5. This CDR3 is 15 amino acids long. CDR1 is SGHNT and CDR2 is YYREEE in the germline V gene (reference sequence). This CDR3 is CASSLAEGQHEKLFF. Written as DNA, the CDR3 is TGTGCCAGCAGCTTGGCCGAGGGACAGCATGAAAAACTGTTTTTT.

The V and J genes are TRBV7-9 and TRBJ1-4, with D uncertain. The germline CDR1 and CDR2 sequences are SEHNR and FQNEAQ (reference sequence). The CDR3 is 12 amino acids. The V gene lost 5 bases and the J gene lost 7 bases, with 8 bases spanning the gap. Written as DNA, the CDR3 is TGTGCCAGCAGCCCACCTTTTGAAAAACTGTTTTTT. Residues: CASSPPFEKLFF.

The CDR3 sequence is CASSDRVPGNEQFF. Here the CDR3 DNA reads TGTGCCAGCAGTGATCGGGTCCCGGGCAATGAGCAGTTCTTC. This chain joins TRBV2 and TRBJ2-1; D gene ambiguous. V was trimmed by 3 bases and J by 6 bases, leaving 12 bases between them. The CDR3 extends over 14 amino acids. Germline CDR1 SNHLY, CDR2 FYNNEI.

The chain has TRBV27 and TRBJ1-1; 7 positions match TRBD1. Germline-derived CDR1 and CDR2 are MNHEY and SMNVEV (reference sequence). V was clipped by 6 bases and J by 0 bases; unmatched bases: 7. The CDR3 consists of 15 residues. The CDR3 loop reads CASRIIGGLNTEAFF. The CDR3 region has the DNA TGTGCCAGCAGGATTATAGGGGGCCTGAACACTGAAGCTTTCTTT.

The V gene is TRBV28, the J gene TRBJ2-5; D possibly corresponds to TRBD1 (6 bases). V shed 6 bases and J shed 0 bases, with 14 bases lying between them. Germline CDR1 reads MDHEN; CDR2 reads SYDVKM. The CDR3 extends over 15 amino acids. This chain's CDR3 is CASSSSSGDQETQYF. As DNA, the CDR3 is TGTGCCAGCAGCAGCAGCTCAGGGGACCAAGAGACCCAGTACTTC.

This clone was picked up a small number of times. The J gene is TRBJ1-1, the V gene TRBV2, with TRBD1 matching 8 bases. From germline, CDR1 is SNHLY and CDR2 FYNNEI. The V and J ends lost 8 bases and 1 base, in that order; junction bases with no gene match: 6. The CDR3 sequence is 14 residues long. The CDR3 coding sequence is TGTGCCAGCCACCTGGGACAGGCGAACACTGAAGCTTTCTTT. The encoded protein is CASHLGQANTEAFF.

V and J are TRBV7-2 and TRBJ1-1, with D unresolved. Germline CDR1 is SGHTA and CDR2 is FQGNSA. V was cut by 7 bases and J by 0 bases, with 6 bases left in between. The length of the CDR3 is 12 residues. CDR3 nucleotides: TGTGCCAGCAATTGGATGAACACTGAAGCTTTCTTT. Residues: CASNWMNTEAFF.

CDR3 nucleotides: TGCAGCGTAGCAGGGTATGTCACTGAAGCTTTCTTT. Translating it yields CSVAGYVTEAFF. The V gene is TRBV29-1, the J gene TRBJ1-1; D possibly corresponds to TRBD1 (5 bases). Deletions cut 6 bases from V and 4 bases from J, with 12 bases between. Germline values: CDR1 SQVTM, CDR2 ANQGSEA. The CDR3 sequence is 12 residues long.

V is TRBV7-9 and J is TRBJ1-2, with D perhaps matching TRBD1 (5 bases). V lost 5 bases and J lost 7, with 8 bases in between. The CDR3 is made up of 11 amino acids. Germline V gene sequence: CDR1 SEHNR, CDR2 FQNEAQ (reference sequence). This CDR3 is CASSPQGGYTF. CDR3 in DNA: TGTGCCAGCAGCCCCCAGGGTGGCTACACCTTC. Full variable domain (remainder filled in from reference TRBV7-9 and TRBJ1-2): DTGVSQNPRHKITKRGQNVTFRCDPISEHNRLYWYRQTLGQGPEFLTYFQNEAQLEKSRLLSDRFSAERPKGSFSTLEIQRTEQGDSAMYLCASSPQGGYTFGSGTRLTVV.

The chain couples TRBV7-6 to TRBJ2-1; weak D call: TRBD2 (7 bases). Germline loops: CDR1 SGHVS, CDR2 FNYEAQ. This CDR3 is 14 amino acids long. V lost 2 bases and J 7 bases, leaving 12 bases between the germline ends. CDR3: CASSLYREGNEQFF. CDR3 nucleotides: TGTGCCAGCAGCTTATACAGGGAGGGGAATGAGCAGTTCTTC.

V is TRBV2 and J is TRBJ1-2, with 7 nucleotides matching TRBD1. The junction had 13 bases not matched to a gene; V was cut back by 7 bases and J by 5 bases. CDR3 length: 15 residues. Germline assignment: CDR1 SNHLY and CDR2 FYNNEI. The CDR3 DNA reads as TGTGCCAGCACCACGAACCACAGGGGTACTTATGGCTACACCTTC. Translated, it gives CASTTNHRGTYGYTF.

V gene TRBV11-3 combines with J gene TRBJ2-2; TRBD2 aligns across 10 bases. The CDR3 loop spans 15 amino acids. Germline-derived CDR1 and CDR2 are SGHNT and YENEEA. The J segment lost 5 bases and the V segment lost 6 bases, leaving 6 bases of the junction unmatched. The CDR3 region has the DNA TGTGCCAGCAGTATGCATAGCGGGGGGACCGGGGAGCTGTTTTTT. Its protein is CASSMHSGGTGELFF.

The chain combines TRBV27 with TRBJ1-4; 9 bases are shared with TRBD1. The V gene's germline CDR1 is MNHEY and CDR2 SMNVEV (reference sequence). V lost 6 bases, J lost 8 bases, and 10 bases stayed unmatched. The CDR3 has 15 amino acids. This chain's CDR3 is CASSILGTGREKLFF. The CDR3 coding sequence is TGTGCCAGCAGCATCCTCGGGACAGGGCGGGAAAAACTGTTTTTT.

The V gene is TRBV7-2, the J gene TRBJ2-3, with 10 bases lining up with TRBD2. CDR1 is SGHTA and CDR2 is FQGNSA in the germline V gene. This CDR3 contains 17 residues. V trimming: 3 bases; J trimming: 0 bases; junction bases outside the gene matches: 6. This chain's CDR3 is CASSFPSGGRSTDTQYF. CDR3 bases: TGTGCCAGCAGCTTCCCTAGCGGGGGCCGAAGCACAGATACGCAGTATTTT.

The V gene is TRBV10-3, the J gene TRBJ1-2; TRBD1 is a possible D gene (5 bases). Per germline, CDR1 ENHRY and CDR2 SYGVKD. V lost 7 bases and J lost 6, with 12 bases in between. The length of the CDR3 is 12 residues. CDR3 loop: CAITGTEDGYTF. The CDR3 nucleotides are TGTGCCATCACCGGGACTGAAGATGGCTACACCTTC.

The chain links TRBV28 to TRBJ2-7, with D hard to call. The germline V and J ends were trimmed by 7 bases and 3 bases, with 10 bases remaining between them. CDR1 and CDR2 from the germline V gene are MDHEN and SYDVKM. The CDR3 consists of 12 residues. In DNA, the CDR3 is TGTGCCAGCAAAAACCTCCTCTACGAGCAGTACTTC. Amino acids: CASKNLLYEQYF.

This CDR3 is CASSERRGNQPQHF. For the CDR3, the DNA is TGTGCCAGCAGTGAGAGGAGGGGGAATCAGCCCCAGCATTTT. The rearrangement uses TRBV6-1 and TRBJ1-5; possibly TRBD1 for D (6 bases). CDR1 and CDR2 from the germline V gene are MNHNS and SASEGT. V lost 3 bases to trimming and J lost 4 bases, with 10 bases between them. CDR3 size: 14 residues.